This entry features one T cell receptor (beta chain) sequence. Researchers ran the PCR with 60 Vbeta and 13 Jbeta primers. Assay used: immunoSEQ multiplex PCR; TCRdb lists only in-frame clones, some missing. The sample lists roughly 200,000 clones, roughly 10% seen once, with less than 1.5% in the top ten. This entry belongs to a study of cytomegalovirus exposure and HLA in healthy donors. Trimming shortened V by 2 bases and J by 0 bases, and 14 bases separated the two germline ends. This CDR3 region has 16 residues. CDR1 and CDR2 (germline): MNHNS, SASEGT. J is TRBJ2-7 and V is TRBV6-1; D might be TRBD2 (6 bases). Sequenced input: PBMCs. The source is a woman aged 25 to 39 in good health and CMV-seropositive. In nucleotides, the CDR3 is TGTGCCAGCAGTGAACTCAGCGGGTCCTTCTCCTACGAGCAGTACTTC. Amino acids: CASSELSGSFSYEQYF.